What follows is one T cell receptor beta chain and its context. This clonotype was seen many times. The clone's antigen remains unknown. No much larger clone is present one base from it, and per-base qualities are unavailable. The entry originates in a study of neurological immune-mediated disorders (dated by TCRdb to 2018 to 2020). Study-level background: Among the 34 multiple sclerosis patients, relapsing-remitting MS accounted for approximately 30 and secondary progressive MS accounted for 3. Peripheral blood TCR-beta repertoires from HTLV-I-associated myelopathy (HAM/TSP) patients, multiple sclerosis patients and healthy controls were compared by UMI-based sequencing. The cohort included around 70 subjects: about 14 with HAM/TSP, around 34 with multiple sclerosis, and around 20 healthy controls. Alongside PBMC samples, the set of more than 85 TCR-beta libraries contained longitudinal samples, technical triplicates, and paired CD4+ and CD8+ T-cell subsets that had been sorted. Broader findings and caveats from the paper: Repertoires from 18 of 34 MS patients were grouped by phylogenetic analysis into a cluster of related CDR3 sequences, suggesting a possible repertoire-level signature. Expanded clones from different subjects shared no identical CDR3 amino acid sequences, which suggests that TCR-beta repertoires were private in all groups. The highest TCR clonal expansion was observed in HAM/TSP patients, whereas the lowest was observed in MS patients, even when compared with healthy controls. No association of the MS cluster with clinical or MRI features was observed, and the need for larger cohorts was stated by the authors.

TCR libraries for sorted subsets were made from about 1 million sorted CD4+ or CD8+ T cells. The multiple sclerosis patients were enrolled in a US clinical protocol that used magnetic resonance imaging to evaluate disease progression. Peripheral blood was subjected to Ficoll-Hypaque density gradient centrifugation to isolate PBMCs, which were then cryopreserved in liquid nitrogen. Paired sorted CD4+ and CD8+ subsets came from healthy controls, HAM/TSP patients and MS patients. The CDR3 covers 18 residues, taking in both the cysteine and the phenylalanine. The sequence is cut down to CDR3 DNA, 54 bases in frame from base 1. V sheds 0 bases and J sheds 0 bases, leaving 18 bases between their ends. Reading the germline V gene gives CDR1 MGHRA and CDR2 YSYEKL. cDNA was synthesized by template-switch 5'RACE using a primer with a 10-nucleotide random unique molecular identifier that tagged each TCR transcript. Each sequencing run produced over 160 million TCR-beta sequences covering 15-18 subjects. The RNeasy kit was used to extract total RNA. The KAPA Real-time Library Amplification kit was used to amplify TCR-beta VDJ regions with primers for the TCR constant region and the 5'RACE anchor. Sample indexes and Illumina adaptors were added in a first PCR, and a second PCR then increased library yield. After Ampure bead purification, the roughly 650 bp TCR product was size-selected on a 2% E-gel SizeSelection system. Before pooling, library quality was assessed on a Bioanalyzer, concentration was determined with Qubit, and library quantification was performed with the Kapa Library Quantification kit. An Illumina HiSeq 2500 was used to sequence the libraries paired-end at 2 x 150 bp. To increase sequence diversity, roughly 24-32% phiX was spiked into each library pool. Turning to the authors' computational methods: The UMI-based MiGEC pipeline processed quality-filtered reads and removed over 80% of raw TCR sequences during error correction. VDJ genes were aligned to IMGT germline references, and each clonotype was defined by a unique CDR3 amino acid sequence together with V-J genes. Clonal expansion, Shannon diversity and CDR3 relatedness (CalcPairwiseDistances, ClusterSamples) were evaluated with VDJtools, and phylogenetic trees were built with CLCbio workbench. Clones with at least 8 unique UMIs were defined as expanded, with this threshold being based on coefficient-of-variation modelling across technical triplicates. Through fastp at Q25 and MiXCR, TCRdb rebuilt clones from the public reads, retaining in-frame beta chains. Entries are consolidated by CDR3 protein sequence, retaining the most common genes and DNA. TCRdb, not the authors, supplied the V and J calls. For this sample the table gives tens of thousands of distinct CDR3 sequences, of which 4% were detected only once. Around 2% of the sample is in the top ten clones.

This receptor was obtained from a woman aged 40 to 50 with multiple sclerosis. The receptor chain draws on TRBV4-1 and TRBJ2-7; TRBD2 could be the D gene, as 5 bases match. The sample was CD4+ T cells from blood. CDR3 protein: CASSQEVPRTASSYEQYF. The sequenced DNA is TGCGCCAGCAGCCAAGAGGTCCCTAGGACTGCGAGCTCCTACGAGCAGTACTTC.